This T cell receptor (beta chain) stems from a study of OX40 agonist ivuxolimab in advanced cancers. Looking at the study overall: The mean age was roughly 60 years, ranging from 23 to 79, with approximately 85% of participants male. General observations from the study: Fewer expanded clones were found on average in CD4+ than in CD8+ T cells.

This clone was found once. Its antigen is undetermined. Repertoires were generated with immunoSEQ multiplex PCR, while TCRdb's copy carries only in-frame clones and drops some. The sample lists tens of thousands of clones, approximately 85% occurring once. This CDR3 is 13 amino acids long. Germline trimming cut 3 bases from V and 11 bases from J; bases unmatched to any gene: 8. Looked up from germline, CDR1 is LNHDA and CDR2 is SQIVND (reference sequence). Anyone with autoimmune disease history or systemic immunosuppression was excluded. The input for sequencing was CD4+ or CD8+ T cells sorted from blood, taken in a trial of the OX40 agonist ivuxolimab. This rearrangement joins TRBV19 to TRBJ1-1; 8 bases are a match to TRBD1. The TCR comes from an adult with an advanced solid tumor such as melanoma, head and neck, liver or kidney cancer. The CDR3 DNA reads as TGTGCCAGTAGTATCCAAACAGGGGGAAGGGCTTTCTTT. Its translation: CASSIQTGGRAFF.